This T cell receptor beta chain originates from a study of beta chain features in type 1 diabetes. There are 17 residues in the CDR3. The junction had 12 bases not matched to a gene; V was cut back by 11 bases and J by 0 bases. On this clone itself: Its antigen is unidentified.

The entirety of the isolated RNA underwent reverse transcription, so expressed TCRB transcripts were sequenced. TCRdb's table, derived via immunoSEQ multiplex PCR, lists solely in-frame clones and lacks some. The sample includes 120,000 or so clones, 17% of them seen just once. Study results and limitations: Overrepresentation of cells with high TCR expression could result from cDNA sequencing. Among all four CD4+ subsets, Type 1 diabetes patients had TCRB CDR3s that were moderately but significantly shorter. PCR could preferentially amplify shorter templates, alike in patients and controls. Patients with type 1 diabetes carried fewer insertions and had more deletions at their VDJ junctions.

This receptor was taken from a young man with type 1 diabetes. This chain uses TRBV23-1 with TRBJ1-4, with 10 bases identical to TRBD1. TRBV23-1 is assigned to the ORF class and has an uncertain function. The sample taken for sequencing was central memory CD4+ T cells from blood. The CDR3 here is CAGIPTGGEATNEKLFF. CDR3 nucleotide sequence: TGCGCCGGTATCCCGACAGGGGGCGAAGCAACTAATGAAAAACTGTTTTTT.